The subject of this entry is one T cell receptor beta chain. Germline CDR1 reads MNHEY; CDR2 reads SMNVEV (reference sequence). Trimming took off 5 bases at V and 3 bases at J, with 11 bases between the two ends. The CDR3 is 14 amino acids. It was with 60 Vbeta and 13 Jbeta primers that the PCR ran. Measured with immunoSEQ multiplex PCR; TCRdb has only the in-frame clones, and not every one. The sample records roughly 160,000 clones, roughly 78% being singletons. This sample is drawn from a study of cytomegalovirus exposure and HLA in healthy donors. Material for sequencing was PBMCs. This TCR came from a woman aged 50 to 60 in good health and CMV-seropositive. The V call is TRBV27, the J call TRBJ1-5; D is perhaps TRBD1 (5 bases). CDR3 sequence (DNA): TGTGCCAGCAGTAGGGCAGGGAACAATCAGCCCCAGCATTTT. It codes for CASSRAGNNQPQHF.